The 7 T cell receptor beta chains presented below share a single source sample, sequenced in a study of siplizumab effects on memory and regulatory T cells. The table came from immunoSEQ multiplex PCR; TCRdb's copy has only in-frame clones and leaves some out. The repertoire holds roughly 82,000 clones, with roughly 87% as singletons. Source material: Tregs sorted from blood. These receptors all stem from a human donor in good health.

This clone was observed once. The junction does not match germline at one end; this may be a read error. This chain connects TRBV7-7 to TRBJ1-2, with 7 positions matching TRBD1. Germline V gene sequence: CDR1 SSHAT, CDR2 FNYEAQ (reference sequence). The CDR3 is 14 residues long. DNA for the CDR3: TGCGCCAGCAGCCAAACCGACAGGGCCTATGGCTACACCTTC. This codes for CASSQTDRAYGYTF.

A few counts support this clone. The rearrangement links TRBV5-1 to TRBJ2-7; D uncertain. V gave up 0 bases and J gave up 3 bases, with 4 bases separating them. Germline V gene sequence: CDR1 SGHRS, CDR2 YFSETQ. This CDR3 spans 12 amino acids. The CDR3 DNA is TGCGCCAGCAGCTTGGATCTCTACGAGCAGTACTTC. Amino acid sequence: CASSLDLYEQYF.

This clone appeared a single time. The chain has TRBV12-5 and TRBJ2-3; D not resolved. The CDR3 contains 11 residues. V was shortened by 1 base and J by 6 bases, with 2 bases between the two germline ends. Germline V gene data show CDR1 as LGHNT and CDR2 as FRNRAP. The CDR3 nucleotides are TGTGCTAGTGGTTTGGCTGATACGCAGTATTTT. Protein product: CASGLADTQYF.

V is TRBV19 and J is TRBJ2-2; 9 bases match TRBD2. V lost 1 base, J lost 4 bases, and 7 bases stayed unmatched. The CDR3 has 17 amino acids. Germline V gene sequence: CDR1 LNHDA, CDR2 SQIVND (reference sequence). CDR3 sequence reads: CASSIVAGAPGTGELFF. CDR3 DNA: TGTGCCAGTAGTATAGTAGCGGGGGCCCCGGGCACCGGGGAGCTGTTTTTT.

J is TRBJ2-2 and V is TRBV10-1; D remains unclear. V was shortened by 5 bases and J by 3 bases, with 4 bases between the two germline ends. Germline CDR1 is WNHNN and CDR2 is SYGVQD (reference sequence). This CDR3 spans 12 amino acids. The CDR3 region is CASSLDTGELFF. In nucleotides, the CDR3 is TGCGCCAGCAGTTTGGACACCGGGGAGCTGTTTTTT.

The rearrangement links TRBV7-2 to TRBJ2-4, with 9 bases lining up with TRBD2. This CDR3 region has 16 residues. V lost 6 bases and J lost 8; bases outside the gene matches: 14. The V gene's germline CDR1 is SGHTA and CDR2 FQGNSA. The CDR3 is CASRSSGGPSWDIQYF. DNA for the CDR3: TGTGCCAGCAGATCAAGCGGGGGGCCTTCATGGGACATTCAGTACTTC.

CDR3 in amino acids: CSASGGESQFF. DNA for the CDR3: TGCAGTGCTAGCGGGGGGGAATCGCAGTTCTTC. The J gene is TRBJ2-1, the V gene TRBV20-1; 8 bases fit TRBD2. V trimming: 3 bases; J trimming: 12 bases; junction bases outside the gene matches: 4. Germline assignment: CDR1 DFQATT and CDR2 SNEGSKA (reference sequence). The length of the CDR3 is 11 residues.